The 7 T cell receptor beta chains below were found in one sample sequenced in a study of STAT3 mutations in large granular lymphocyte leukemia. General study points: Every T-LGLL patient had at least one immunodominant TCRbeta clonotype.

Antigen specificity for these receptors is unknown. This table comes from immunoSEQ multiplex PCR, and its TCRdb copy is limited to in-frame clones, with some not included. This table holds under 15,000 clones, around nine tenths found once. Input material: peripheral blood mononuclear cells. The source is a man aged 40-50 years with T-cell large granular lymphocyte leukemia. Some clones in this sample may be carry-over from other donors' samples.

CDR3 sequence reads: CASSPQGTDTQYF. In nucleotides, the CDR3 is TGTGCCAGCTCACCCCAAGGCACAGATACGCAGTATTTT. The gene calls are TRBV18 and TRBJ2-3; D gene uncertain. The CDR3 has 13 amino acids. Trimming left V 3 bases short and J 1 base short, with 5 bases between. Per the germline V gene, CDR1 is KGHSH and CDR2 is LQKENI.

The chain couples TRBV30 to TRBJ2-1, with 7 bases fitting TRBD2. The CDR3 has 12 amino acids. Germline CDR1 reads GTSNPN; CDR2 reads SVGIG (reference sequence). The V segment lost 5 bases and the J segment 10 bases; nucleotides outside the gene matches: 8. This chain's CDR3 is CAWASTAGEQFF. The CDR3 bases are TGTGCCTGGGCCTCTACAGCGGGGGAGCAGTTCTTC.

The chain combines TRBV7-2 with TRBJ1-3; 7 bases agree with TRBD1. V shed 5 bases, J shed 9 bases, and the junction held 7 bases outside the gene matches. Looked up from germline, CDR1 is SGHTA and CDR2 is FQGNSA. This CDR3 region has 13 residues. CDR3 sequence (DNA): TGTGCCAGCAGCAAAGGACCAGGGGGCACCATATATTTT. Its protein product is CASSKGPGGTIYF.

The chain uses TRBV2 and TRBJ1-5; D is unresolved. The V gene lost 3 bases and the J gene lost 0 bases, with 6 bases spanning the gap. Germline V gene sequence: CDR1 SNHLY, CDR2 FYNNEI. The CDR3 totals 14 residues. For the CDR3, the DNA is TGTGCCAGCAGTGAGGGGAGTAGCAATCAGCCCCAGCATTTT. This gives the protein CASSEGSSNQPQHF.

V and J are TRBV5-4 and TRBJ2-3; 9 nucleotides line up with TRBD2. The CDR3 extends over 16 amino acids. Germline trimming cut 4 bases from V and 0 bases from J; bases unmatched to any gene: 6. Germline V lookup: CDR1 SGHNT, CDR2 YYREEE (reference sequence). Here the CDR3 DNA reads TGTGCCAGCAGCCTAAGGCTAGCGGGGAGCACAGATACGCAGTATTTT. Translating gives CASSLRLAGSTDTQYF.

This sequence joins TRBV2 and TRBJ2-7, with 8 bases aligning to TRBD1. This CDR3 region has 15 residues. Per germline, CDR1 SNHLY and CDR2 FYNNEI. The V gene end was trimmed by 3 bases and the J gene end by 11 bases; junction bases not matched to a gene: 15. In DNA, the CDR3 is TGTGCCAGCAGTGAGTCGGGACAGGCCCCTAACGATAAGTACTTC. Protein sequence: CASSESGQAPNDKYF.

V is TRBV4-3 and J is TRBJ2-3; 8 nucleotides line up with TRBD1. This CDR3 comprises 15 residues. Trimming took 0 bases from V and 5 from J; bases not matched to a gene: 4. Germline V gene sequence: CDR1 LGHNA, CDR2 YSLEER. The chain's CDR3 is CASSQDRGPGDTQYF. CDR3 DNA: TGCGCCAGCAGCCAAGACAGGGGGCCTGGAGATACGCAGTATTTT.